The clone carrying this T cell receptor beta chain appeared many times. What it binds is not known. The entry originates in a study of breast tumors, draining lymph nodes, adjacent tissues. Study-wide points: Luminal-like breast cancer showed significantly higher tumor–nontumor repertoire similarity than basal-like. That most tumor T cells come from lymph nodes remained unproven. Findings are consistent with lymph node origin and intratumoral expansion of most tumor T cells. Tumor repertoires ranked between lymph nodes and nontumor tissue in diversity, with V and J gene preferences.

Germline loops: CDR1 LGHNT, CDR2 FRNRAP. Deletions cut 3 bases from V and 1 base from J, with 7 bases between. This CDR3 contains 14 residues. MiXCR was run by TCRdb on the multiplex PCR reads, yielding one entry per CDR3 protein. Seen here are over 70,000 distinct CDR3 sequences, around 29% observed once, and the top ten hold about 8%. Axillary draining lymph nodes of breast cancer patients supplied the node samples. The rearrangement joins TRBV12-5 to TRBJ1-5, with a possible D match to TRBD1 (5 bases). The TCR sequence derives from a female donor with breast cancer. Some clones in this sample may be carry-over from other donors' samples. The sample comprised axillary lymph node tissue. CDR3 in DNA: TGTGCTAGTGGTTTAGGGGACAGCAATCAGCCCCAGCATTTT. Encoded protein: CASGLGDSNQPQHF.